The next 29 T cell receptor beta chains were all read from a single sample in a study of T-cell memory formation after mild COVID-19. TCRdb reprocessed the 5' RACE reads with MiXCR, giving one entry per CDR3 protein. The table has roughly 130,000 distinct CDR3 sequences, approximately 6.2% seen once. Sequenced input: PBMCs or a T cell subset sorted from them (not recorded which). The source is an adult woman who had mild COVID-19 (a few samples of this study predate the infection). Cell type and time point are not known.

This clonotype was detected a few times. The gene calls are TRBV19 and TRBJ2-1; the match to TRBD1 covers 10 bases. Germline CDR1 reads LNHDA; CDR2 reads SQIVND (reference sequence). The CDR3 length is 14 residues. V gave up 7 bases and J gave up 7 bases; unmatched junction bases: 7. The CDR3 here is CASTPGQGFNEQFF. The CDR3 nucleotides are TGTGCCAGTACTCCGGGACAGGGGTTTAATGAGCAGTTCTTC. Supplemented by reference TRBV19 and TRBJ2-1, the full variable domain reads DGGITQSPKYLFRKEGQNVTLSCEQNLNHDAMYWYRQDPGQGLRLIYYSQIVNDFQKGDIAEGYSVSREKKESFPLTVTSAQKNPTAFYLCASTPGQGFNEQFFGPGTRLTVL.

This sequence joins TRBV18 and TRBJ2-7; D unclear. This CDR3 contains 15 residues. Trimming left V 2 bases short and J 2 bases short, with 13 bases between. Germline V gives CDR1 KGHSH, CDR2 LQKENI. CDR3 nucleotides: TGTGCCAGCTCACCAGGAACAGTTAAGGCCTACGAGCAGTACTTC. Its protein is CASSPGTVKAYEQYF.

This clonotype turned up a few times. The V gene is TRBV29-1, the J gene TRBJ2-1, with a weak D call TRBD2 (5 bases). Germline assignment: CDR1 SQVTM and CDR2 ANQGSEA. Trimming took 1 base from V and 9 from J, leaving 10 bases between them. CDR3 length: 12 residues. The DNA for the CDR3 is TGCAGCGTTGAAGTGCTAGCACGTGAGCAGTTCTTC. It codes for CSVEVLAREQFF.

This clonotype was seen many times. The V gene is TRBV7-2, the J gene TRBJ2-1, with TRBD2 identical over 10 bases. With V trimmed by 3 bases and J by 7 bases, 12 bases remained unmatched. CDR1 is SGHTA and CDR2 is FQGNSA in the germline V gene. The CDR3 consists of 17 residues. For the CDR3, the DNA is TGTGCCAGCAGCTTTGGGAGAGCGGGAGGGCTTATAAATGAGCAGTTCTTC. It codes for CASSFGRAGGLINEQFF.

This clonotype was picked up a small number of times. The V call is TRBV5-1, the J call TRBJ1-2; 12 nucleotides agree with TRBD1. V lost 0 bases, J lost 4 bases, and 4 bases stayed unmatched. Germline-derived CDR1 and CDR2 are SGHRS and YFSETQ. The CDR3 length is 16 residues. The CDR3 region is CASSLGDRGRVYGYTF. The DNA for the CDR3 is TGCGCCAGCAGCTTGGGGGACAGGGGGCGAGTCTATGGCTACACCTTC.

This clonotype has at least ten counts. This chain links TRBV20-1 with TRBJ2-2, with a tentative D call TRBD1 (6 bases). CDR3 length: 14 residues. The germline V and J ends were trimmed by 3 bases and 2 bases, with 10 bases remaining between them. Germline-derived CDR1 and CDR2 are DFQATT and SNEGSKA (reference sequence). In DNA form, the CDR3 reads TGCAGTGCTAGGAAACAGGGAAACACCGGGGAGCTGTTTTTT. Residues: CSARKQGNTGELFF.

This clonotype was seen only a few times. The chain links TRBV27 to TRBJ2-1; no firm D call. The V end lost 3 bases, the J end lost 1 base, and 10 bases lay between the germline ends. The CDR3 loop spans 15 amino acids. Germline V lookup: CDR1 MNHEY, CDR2 SMNVEV (reference sequence). The CDR3 coding sequence is TGTGCCAGCAGTTTTTCCCCCAGGTCCTACAATGAGCAGTTCTTC. Translation: CASSFSPRSYNEQFF.

The chain is built from TRBV24-1 and TRBJ1-5; a possible D gene is TRBD1 (6 bases). The CDR3 covers 17 residues. V shed 3 bases and J shed 2 bases, with 16 bases lying between them. In germline, CDR1 is KGHDR, CDR2 SFDVKD. DNA for the CDR3: TGTGCCACCAGTGATAGTGGCAGGGGTATAGGCAATCAGCCCCAGCATTTT. The encoded protein is CATSDSGRGIGNQPQHF.

This clonotype has just a few counts. The V call is TRBV12-3 or TRBV12-4, the J call TRBJ2-2; no firm D call. The CDR3 runs to 13 residues. Between the trimmed V and J ends, which lost 3 bases and 3 bases, there was a span of 5 bases. In nucleotides, the CDR3 is TGTGCCAGCAGTTTTTCATACACCGGGGAGCTGTTTTTT. It specifies CASSFSYTGELFF.

The V and J genes are TRBV12-3 or TRBV12-4 and TRBJ2-1, with 11 nucleotides matching TRBD2. Trimming cost V 6 bases and J 12 bases; bases outside gene matches: 13. The CDR3 consists of 15 residues. The CDR3 spells CASSSGTSGRKAQFF. The CDR3 nucleotides read TGTGCCAGCAGCTCCGGGACTAGCGGCCGAAAAGCGCAGTTCTTC.

This clonotype was counted between two and nine times. The chain carries TRBV18 and TRBJ2-3; 7 bases agree with TRBD2. The CDR3 is made up of 15 amino acids. V was clipped by 3 bases and J by 3 bases; unmatched bases: 6. CDR1 and CDR2 from the germline V gene are KGHSH and LQKENI. Here the CDR3 DNA reads TGTGCCAGCTCACCCGGACTAGGGCAAACAGATACGCAGTATTTT. Protein: CASSPGLGQTDTQYF. Based on the CDR3 plus reference TRBV18 and TRBJ2-3, the full variable domain is NAGVMQNPRHLVRRRGQEARLRCSPMKGHSHVYWYRQLPEEGLKFMVYLQKENIIDESGMPKERFSAEFPKEGPSILRIQQVVRGDSAAYFCASSPGLGQTDTQYFGPGTRLTVL.

This rearrangement joins TRBV12-3 or TRBV12-4 to TRBJ1-1; tentative D call: TRBD1 (5 bases). The V and J ends lost 10 bases and 2 bases respectively, with 14 bases between them. The CDR3 consists of 13 residues. In DNA, the CDR3 is TGTGCCACCGCATGGGGCCACAACACTGAAGCTTTCTTT. This encodes CATAWGHNTEAFF.

The genes are TRBV9 and TRBJ1-1; 9 bases are shared with TRBD1. Germline assignment: CDR1 SGDLS and CDR2 YYNGEE. This CDR3 spans 15 amino acids. Trimming took 5 bases from V and 4 from J; bases not matched to a gene: 9. The CDR3 DNA sequence: TGTGCCAGCAGTCTTAAACAGGGGGCGAGCACTGAAGCTTTCTTT. Encoded protein: CASSLKQGASTEAFF.

This clonotype came up a few times. The V call is TRBV27, the J call TRBJ2-7, with 8 bases aligning to TRBD1. Germline V gene data show CDR1 as MNHEY and CDR2 as SMNVEV (reference sequence). V shed 7 bases and J 3 bases; nucleotides not matched to a gene: 5. The CDR3 length is 13 residues. The CDR3 loop is CASTAGTGYEQYF. The DNA of the CDR3 is TGTGCCAGCACCGCCGGGACAGGCTACGAGCAGTACTTC.

This chain uses TRBV2 with TRBJ2-4; possible D gene TRBD1, 6 bases. V was cut by 4 bases and J by 8 bases, with 9 bases left in between. Germline V gives CDR1 SNHLY, CDR2 FYNNEI. This CDR3 spans 12 amino acids. CDR3 protein: CASSGEGDIQYF. The CDR3 DNA follows: TGTGCCAGCAGTGGAGAGGGGGACATTCAGTACTTC.

This clonotype was seen at least ten times. This chain's CDR3 is CASSPLLETQYF. The CDR3 bases are TGTGCCAGCAGCCCACTTTTAGAGACCCAGTACTTC. J is TRBJ2-5 and V is TRBV7-9; D gene unclear. Trimming pared 5 bases from V and 4 bases from J, leaving 8 bases between. The CDR3 sequence is 12 residues long. Germline values: CDR1 SEHNR, CDR2 FQNEAQ (reference sequence).

This clonotype was seen ten or more times. The CDR3 DNA sequence: TGTGCCAGCAGTTTGGGGGGGGCTAGCGCCTTCCTCCACAATGAGCAGTTCTTC. This codes for CASSLGGASAFLHNEQFF. This chain uses TRBV12-3 or TRBV12-4 with TRBJ2-1; perhaps TRBD2 as D (7 bases). V dropped 3 bases and J dropped 5 bases, with 23 bases sitting between them. The CDR3 contains 18 residues.

This clonotype was seen many times. This rearrangement joins TRBV7-3 to TRBJ1-1; D remains ambiguous. The V end was cut by 1 base, the J end by 1 base, with 7 bases between. Germline V gene data show CDR1 as SGHTA and CDR2 as FQGTGA. This CDR3 is built from 14 residues. CDR3 DNA sequence: TGTGCCAGCAGCTTAAATCCAGCGAACACTGAAGCTTTCTTT. It yields the protein CASSLNPANTEAFF.

This clonotype was detected many times. The rearrangement joins TRBV24-1 to TRBJ2-1, with 8 bases that match TRBD1. This CDR3 is built from 16 residues. Trimming at V came to 4 bases and at J to 2 bases, leaving 6 bases not matched to a gene. Germline V CDR1 and CDR2: KGHDR, SFDVKD. CDR3 residues: CATSDPDRGPYNEQFF. In nucleotides, the CDR3 is TGTGCCACCAGTGACCCTGACAGGGGCCCCTACAATGAGCAGTTCTTC.

This chain uses TRBV29-1 with TRBJ1-1, with TRBD1 matching 9 bases. The junction had 12 bases not matched to a gene; V was cut back by 7 bases and J by 3 bases. The V gene's germline CDR1 is SQVTM and CDR2 ANQGSEA. The CDR3 extends over 15 amino acids. The CDR3 sequence: CSATVGQGYYTEAFF. The DNA for the CDR3 is TGCAGCGCTACAGTGGGACAGGGCTATTACACTGAAGCTTTCTTT. Based on the CDR3 plus reference TRBV29-1 and TRBJ1-1, the full variable domain is SAVISQKPSRDICQRGTSLTIQCQVDSQVTMMFWYRQQPGQSLTLIATANQGSEATYESGFVIDKFPISRPNLTFSTLTVSNMSPEDSSIYLCSATVGQGYYTEAFFGQGTRLTVV.

This clonotype came up a few times. The chain has TRBV18 and TRBJ1-2, with D uncertain. This CDR3 comprises 13 residues. CDR1 and CDR2 from the germline V gene are KGHSH and LQKENI. V was pared by 2 bases and J by 4 bases, with 8 bases between. CDR3 residues: CASSPDTSYGYTF. The CDR3 coding sequence is TGTGCCAGCTCACCAGACACCTCCTATGGCTACACCTTC.

The chain employs TRBV7-8 and TRBJ1-1; D uncertain. Trimming removed 1 base at V and 8 bases at J, with 20 bases between. The CDR3 runs 16 residues. Germline CDR1 SGHVS, CDR2 FQNEAQ. The CDR3 here is CASSLVSVVIGSEAFF. The CDR3, as DNA: TGTGCCAGCAGCTTAGTTTCGGTAGTTATTGGGAGCGAAGCTTTCTTT.

In its sample, this clonotype was seen a few times. The V gene is TRBV5-8, the J gene TRBJ1-2; maybe TRBD1 (5 bases). The CDR3 covers 13 residues. CDR1 is SGHTS, CDR2 YDEGEE, per germline. V lost 4 bases, J lost 5 bases, and 12 bases lay in between. The CDR3 sequence is CASSRGPLYGYTF. The CDR3 nucleotides are TGTGCCAGCAGCCGGGGACCGCTGTATGGCTACACCTTC. Combining the CDR3 with reference TRBV5-8 and TRBJ1-2 gives the whole variable domain EAGVTQSPTHLIKTRGQQATLRCSPISGHTSVYWYQQALGLGLQFLLWYDEGEERNRGNFPPRFSGRQFPNYSSELNVNALELEDSALYLCASSRGPLYGYTFGSGTRLTVV.

This clonotype was seen only a few times. This chain connects TRBV5-5 to TRBJ2-1; TRBD2 aligns across 9 bases. CDR3 size: 15 residues. Germline assignment: CDR1 SGHKS and CDR2 YYEKEE (reference sequence). J gave up 6 bases and V 1 base, and 5 bases lay outside the gene matches. CDR3 nucleotide sequence: TGTGCCAGCAGCTTGCTAGCGGGATTCGTCAATGAGCAGTTCTTC. Translation gives CASSLLAGFVNEQFF. Filled out from reference TRBV5-5 and TRBJ2-1, the complete variable domain reads DAGVTQSPTHLIKTRGQQVTLRCSPISGHKSVSWYQQVLGQGPQFIFQYYEKEERGRGNFPDRFSARQFPNYSSELNVNALLLGDSALYLCASSLLAGFVNEQFFGPGTRLTVL.

The rearrangement links TRBV6-6 to TRBJ2-2; D is ambiguous. Trimming took 6 bases from V and 1 from J, leaving 12 bases between them. The CDR3 is made up of 15 amino acids. CDR1 and CDR2 (germline): MNHNY, SVGAGI (reference sequence). CDR3 protein: CASSPQSGNTGELFF. The CDR3 DNA reads TGTGCCAGCAGCCCCCAGTCCGGGAACACCGGGGAGCTGTTTTTT.

This clonotype came up a few times. CDR3 sequence reads: CASSLAGNRGPLLEAFF. The CDR3 DNA is TGCGCCAGCAGCTTGGCCGGGAACAGGGGGCCACTCTTGGAAGCTTTCTTT. This chain connects TRBV5-1 to TRBJ1-1; 9 bases line up with TRBD1. Germline CDR1 is SGHRS and CDR2 is YFSETQ. Losses at the gene ends were 0 bases for V and 8 bases for J; bases not matched to a gene: 14. The CDR3 is made up of 17 amino acids.

V usage is TRBV7-6 and J usage is TRBJ1-3; D ambiguous. Trimming shortened V by 1 base and J by 0 bases, and 10 bases separated the two germline ends. The V gene's germline CDR1 is SGHVS and CDR2 FNYEAQ. The length of the CDR3 is 16 residues. CDR3 nucleotide sequence: TGTGCCAGCAGCTTAGGTCCAGTACCCTCTGGAAACACCATATATTTT. The encoded protein is CASSLGPVPSGNTIYF.

This clonotype was counted only a few times. The rearrangement joins TRBV7-9 to TRBJ2-7, with D maybe TRBD2 (6 bases). There are 15 residues in the CDR3. Germline V gives CDR1 SEHNR, CDR2 FQNEAQ (reference sequence). V dropped 0 bases and J dropped 2 bases, with 11 bases sitting between them. The CDR3 DNA sequence: TGTGCCAGCAGCTTAGCACTAGCAGGAGCCTACGAGCAGTACTTC. Translating it yields CASSLALAGAYEQYF.

J is TRBJ2-5 and V is TRBV12-3 or TRBV12-4, with D perhaps matching TRBD1 (6 bases). CDR3 length: 17 residues. V was cut by 4 bases and J by 3 bases, with 21 bases left in between. The CDR3 DNA reads as TGTGCCAGCAGTTCCTGGGGGCCAGGTTCTCGGAAAGAGACCCAGTACTTC. Translation gives CASSSWGPGSRKETQYF.